The 9 T cell receptor beta chains in this list originate from one sample, sequenced in a study of blood T cell repertoires in COVID-19. This table comes from immunoSEQ multiplex PCR, and its TCRdb copy is limited to in-frame clones, with some not included. Of about 280,000 clones in the sample, about four fifths are singletons; the top ten hold approximately 5%. Sequencing was carried out using PBMCs or T cells enriched from blood (not recorded which). These receptors all stem from a man in his forties who had been exposed to COVID-19.

This clone came up once. V is TRBV19 and J is TRBJ1-6, with TRBD1 as a possible D gene (5 bases). V was trimmed by 6 bases and J by 12 bases, leaving 27 bases between them. Germline V CDR1 and CDR2: LNHDA, SQIVND (reference sequence). CDR3 size: 17 residues. The CDR3 sequence is CASSPFFRRALYLPLHF. CDR3 coding DNA: TGTGCCAGTAGCCCCTTTTTCCGCAGGGCTCTTTACTTACCCCTCCACTTT. The variable domain in full, with the rest retrieved from reference TRBV19 and TRBJ1-6, is DGGITQSPKYLFRKEGQNVTLSCEQNLNHDAMYWYRQDPGQGLRLIYYSQIVNDFQKGDIAEGYSVSREKKESFPLTVTSAQKNPTAFYLCASSPFFRRALYLPLHFGNGTRLTVT.

In this sample, this clone turned up once. V gene TRBV27 combines with J gene TRBJ2-7; 11 bases are shared with TRBD2. Germline assignment: CDR1 MNHEY and CDR2 SMNVEV (reference sequence). V dropped 7 bases and J dropped 5; count of bases not matched to a gene: 7. This CDR3 contains 14 residues. Here the CDR3 DNA reads TGTGCCAGCACACTAGCGGGAGCCGGCCACGAGCAGTACTTC. Translated: CASTLAGAGHEQYF.

This clone was seen just once. The CDR3 sequence is CASSISGTGGNEQFF. The CDR3 DNA follows: TGTGCCAGCAGCATTTCCGGGACAGGGGGCAATGAGCAGTTCTTC. The chain links TRBV21-1 to TRBJ2-1; TRBD1, the D gene given by the table, was not confirmed from the DNA. TRBV21-1 is shown as a pseudogene. This CDR3 spans 15 amino acids.

The chain combines TRBV27 with TRBJ2-7; tentative D call: TRBD2 (6 bases). Trimming stripped 10 bases from V and 4 bases from J, with 17 bases between. CDR3 length: 13 residues. Germline-derived CDR1 and CDR2 are MNHEY and SMNVEV (reference sequence). The CDR3 region is CATKYMEGYEQYF. The CDR3 bases are TGTGCCACCAAATACATGGAGGGATACGAGCAGTACTTC.

This chain uses TRBV10-1 with TRBJ2-1, with TRBD2 identical over 13 bases. The CDR3 covers 24 residues. Germline V gene sequence: CDR1 WNHNN, CDR2 SYGVQD (reference sequence). With 4 bases clipped from V and 9 bases from J, the junction kept 33 bases outside the gene matches. The CDR3 bases are TGCGCCAGCAGTGTCCAACGATACGGGACTAGCGGGACCCTCCCCTACGGTGAGGCTTCTGAGCAGTTCTTC. Encoded protein: CASSVQRYGTSGTLPYGEASEQFF.

The chain employs TRBV29-1 and TRBJ2-1; 11 positions match TRBD2. The length of the CDR3 is 17 residues. Trimming took 4 bases from V and 9 from J; bases not matched to a gene: 17. The germline gives CDR1 SQVTM, CDR2 ANQGSEA. The CDR3 nucleotides read TGCAGCGTTGGGGACAGGGAAGCACTAGCGGGAGTCAGTGAGCAGTTCTTC. The encoded protein is CSVGDREALAGVSEQFF.

V gene TRBV30 combines with J gene TRBJ2-5, with D possibly being TRBD2 (5 bases). V was trimmed by 3 bases and J by 4 bases, leaving 12 bases between them. Germline lookup yields CDR1 GTSNPN and CDR2 SVGIG (reference sequence). The CDR3 loop spans 13 amino acids. The CDR3 protein is CAWRLLDGETQYF. CDR3 DNA sequence: TGTGCCTGGAGGCTACTAGACGGAGAGACCCAGTACTTC. The complete variable domain, with remaining parts taken from reference TRBV30 and TRBJ2-5, reads SQTIHQWPATLVQPVGSPLSLECTVEGTSNPNLYWYRQAAGRGLQLLFYSVGIGQISSEVPQNLSASRPQDRQFILSSKKLLLSDSGFYLCAWRLLDGETQYFGPGTRLLVL.

The chain links TRBV5-1 to TRBJ2-1; TRBD1 might be the D (6 bases). Trimming pared 4 bases from V and 3 bases from J, leaving 11 bases between. Per the germline V gene, CDR1 is SGHRS and CDR2 is YFSETQ. The CDR3 sequence is 14 residues long. The CDR3 region is CASSTQQGYNEQFF. As DNA, the CDR3 is TGCGCCAGCAGCACCCAACAGGGCTACAATGAGCAGTTCTTC. Based on the CDR3 plus reference TRBV5-1 and TRBJ2-1, the full variable domain is KAGVTQTPRYLIKTRGQQVTLSCSPISGHRSVSWYQQTPGQGLQFLFEYFSETQRNKGNFPGRFSGRQFSNSRSEMNVSTLELGDSALYLCASSTQQGYNEQFFGPGTRLTVL.

The chain has TRBV24-1 and TRBJ2-1; D gene unclear. The CDR3 has 16 residues. Trimming cost V 0 bases and J 3 bases, with 11 bases left between them. The germline V gene has CDR1 KGHDR and CDR2 SFDVKD. CDR3 nucleotides: TGTGCCACCAGTGATTTGTCTGCAGATAACTACAATGAGCAGTTCTTC. Translation gives CATSDLSADNYNEQFF.